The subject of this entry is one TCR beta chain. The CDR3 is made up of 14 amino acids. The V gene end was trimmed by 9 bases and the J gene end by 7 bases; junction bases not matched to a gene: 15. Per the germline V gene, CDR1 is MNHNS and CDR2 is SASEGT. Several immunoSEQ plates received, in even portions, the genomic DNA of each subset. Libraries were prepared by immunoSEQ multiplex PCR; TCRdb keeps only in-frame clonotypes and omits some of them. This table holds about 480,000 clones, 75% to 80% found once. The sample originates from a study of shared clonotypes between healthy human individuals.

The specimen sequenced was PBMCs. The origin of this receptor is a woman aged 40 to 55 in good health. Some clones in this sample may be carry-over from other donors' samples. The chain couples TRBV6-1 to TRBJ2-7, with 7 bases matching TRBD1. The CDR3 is CASQRDRDFGEQYF. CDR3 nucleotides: TGTGCCAGTCAACGAGACAGGGATTTTGGGGAGCAGTACTTC.